These 18 T cell receptor beta chains share one sample of origin, sequenced in a study of tumor-infiltrating lymphocytes in localized non-small cell lung cancer (dated by TCRdb to about 2021). Libraries were made using the immunoSEQ multiplex PCR assay. TCRdb mirrors the immuneACCESS table, restricted to in-frame sequences. Some clones are absent from its copies; in checked studies, under half trace to an unresolved V gene, and the reason for the others is unknown. A total of about 21,000 clones appear in this sample, 70% to 80% of them only once. About 3.4% of the sample lies in the top ten. Sequenced sample: lung tumor tissue. The source of these receptors is a human donor with non-small cell lung cancer.

V is TRBV7-6 and J is TRBJ2-7, with 11 bases identical to TRBD1. After removal of 4 bases from V and 3 bases from J, the junction contained 5 bases not matched to a gene. The V gene's germline CDR1 is SGHVS and CDR2 FNYEAQ. The CDR3 loop spans 15 amino acids. CDR3 protein: CASSWGQGDRYEQYF. CDR3 nucleotides: TGTGCCAGCAGCTGGGGACAGGGGGATCGCTACGAGCAGTACTTC.

J is TRBJ2-3 and V is TRBV6-6; TRBD2 matches at 8 bases. The CDR3 spans 13 residues. V lost 5 bases, J lost 3 bases, and 1 base stayed unmatched. Germline loops: CDR1 MNHNY, CDR2 SVGAGI (reference sequence). The CDR3 reads CASSGLATDTQYF. DNA for the CDR3: TGTGCCAGCAGTGGACTAGCTACAGATACGCAGTATTTT.

The chain has TRBV7-6 and TRBJ2-1, with D perhaps matching TRBD2 (6 bases). V was pared by 5 bases and J by 4 bases, with 18 bases between. This CDR3 has 16 amino acids. The germline V gene has CDR1 SGHVS and CDR2 FNYEAQ. CDR3 in amino acids: CASSQLGGSGYNEQFF. The CDR3, as DNA: TGTGCCAGCAGCCAGTTGGGGGGTAGCGGATACAATGAGCAGTTCTTC. Combining the CDR3 with reference TRBV7-6 and TRBJ2-1 gives the whole variable domain GAGVSQSPRYKVTKRGQDVALRCDPISGHVSLYWYRQALGQGPEFLTYFNYEAQQDKSGLPNDRFSAERPEGSISTLTIQRTEQRDSAMYRCASSQLGGSGYNEQFFGPGTRLTVL.

This clone has only one observation. At one end, the junction sequence differs from germline, possibly due to a read error. V is TRBV5-6 and J is TRBJ2-5, with a possible D match to TRBD1 (5 bases). The CDR3 extends over 16 amino acids. Germline loops: CDR1 SGHDT, CDR2 YYEEEE. CDR3 sequence: CASSLDPGFGQETQHF. DNA of the CDR3: TGTGCCAGCAGCTTGGACCCAGGGTTCGGCCAAGAGACCCAGCACTTC.

The rearrangement uses TRBV9 and TRBJ1-1; tentatively, D is TRBD1 (5 bases). The CDR3 runs to 12 residues. Germline loops: CDR1 SGDLS, CDR2 YYNGEE. V lost 0 bases and J lost 8, with 8 bases in between. The CDR3, as DNA: TGTGCCAGCAGCGTAGTGGAGGGGGAAGCTTTCTTT. Its translation: CASSVVEGEAFF.

This clone was seen a few times. The chain links TRBV6-1 to TRBJ2-5; perhaps TRBD2 as D (5 bases). V dropped 2 bases and J dropped 5 bases, with 15 bases sitting between them. This CDR3 is 15 amino acids long. In germline, CDR1 is MNHNS, CDR2 SASEGT. The CDR3: CASSERVAPGETQYF. The CDR3 DNA reads as TGTGCCAGCAGTGAACGGGTAGCGCCTGGGGAGACCCAGTACTTC.

The chain combines TRBV5-1 with TRBJ2-2, with no clear D. Looked up from germline, CDR1 is SGHRS and CDR2 is YFSETQ. This CDR3 is 15 amino acids long. V was pared by 0 bases and J by 3 bases, with 9 bases between. The CDR3 DNA sequence: TGCGCCAGCAGCTTGGCCCCAGTGCACACCGGGGAGCTGTTTTTT. Its translation: CASSLAPVHTGELFF.

The rearrangement links TRBV7-8 to TRBJ2-7; 9 nucleotides line up with TRBD2. J was trimmed by 0 bases and V by 1 base; bases with no gene match: 1. This CDR3 region has 15 residues. Germline values: CDR1 SGHVS, CDR2 FQNEAQ. The CDR3 reads CASSLGTSASYEQYF. The CDR3 region has the DNA TGTGCCAGCAGCTTAGGGACTAGCGCCTCCTACGAGCAGTACTTC.

J is TRBJ2-1 and V is TRBV6-5; D is possibly TRBD2 (6 bases). V lost 2 bases and J 4 bases, leaving 6 bases between the germline ends. Germline V gene data show CDR1 as MNHEY and CDR2 as SVGAGI. The CDR3 runs to 13 residues. The CDR3 DNA sequence: TGTGCCAGCAGTTACGGGACTTACAATGAGCAGTTCTTC. It codes for CASSYGTYNEQFF.

The V and J genes are TRBV27 and TRBJ1-1; D unclear. The germline V gene has CDR1 MNHEY and CDR2 SMNVEV (reference sequence). The CDR3 is 13 amino acids. V gave up 5 bases and J gave up 0 bases, with 7 bases separating them. The CDR3 DNA reads as TGTGCCAGCAGTAGGGCCCTGAACACTGAAGCTTTCTTT. This sequence encodes CASSRALNTEAFF.

This clone was observed a single time. At one end, the junction sequence differs from germline, possibly due to a read error. This rearrangement joins TRBV7-2 to TRBJ2-2; D is perhaps TRBD1 (6 bases). Germline loops: CDR1 SGHTA, CDR2 FQGNSA. The CDR3 has 16 amino acids. The CDR3: CASSPLRQGNAGELFF. For the CDR3, the DNA is TGTGCCAGCAGCCCCTTAAGGCAGGGGAACGCCGGGGAGCTGTTTTTT.

The chain uses TRBV9 and TRBJ2-3; 11 bases are a match to TRBD2. Germline-derived CDR1 and CDR2 are SGDLS and YYNGEE. Trimming cost V 0 bases and J 3 bases; bases outside gene matches: 9. The CDR3 loop spans 18 amino acids. CDR3 sequence (DNA): TGTGCCAGCAGCGTAGGACTAGCGGGAAAACCGGGTACAGATACGCAGTATTTT. Protein sequence: CASSVGLAGKPGTDTQYF.

This clone was recorded only once. This sequence joins TRBV20-1 and TRBJ2-5; D is ambiguous. Between the trimmed V and J ends, which lost 7 bases and 4 bases, there was a span of 4 bases. CDR1 is DFQATT and CDR2 is SNEGSKA in the germline V gene (reference sequence). CDR3 length: 9 amino acids. This CDR3 reads CSVGETQYF. The CDR3 DNA reads as TGCAGTGTGGGAGAGACCCAGTACTTC.

The chain couples TRBV14 to TRBJ2-1, with 13 bases that match TRBD2. The CDR3 has 14 amino acids. Germline CDR1 is SGHDN and CDR2 is FVKESK. Unmatched junction bases numbered 5, after V lost 2 bases and J lost 13 bases. The CDR3 DNA is TGTGCCAGCAGCCAAACTAGCGGGAGGGTCTTACAGTTCTTC. It codes for CASSQTSGRVLQFF. Combining the CDR3 with reference TRBV14 and TRBJ2-1 gives the whole variable domain EAGVTQFPSHSVIEKGQTVTLRCDPISGHDNLYWYRRVMGKEIKFLLHFVKESKQDESGMPNNRFLAERTGGTYSTLKVQPAELEDSGVYFCASSQTSGRVLQFFGPGTRLTVL.

The CDR3 DNA is TGCAGCGTTGCTAGGGGGGCAGAGGACTATGGCTACACCTTC. Translating it yields CSVARGAEDYGYTF. V is TRBV29-1 and J is TRBJ1-2; TRBD1 is a possible D gene (6 bases). CDR1 is SQVTM, CDR2 ANQGSEA, per germline. The V end was cut by 4 bases, the J end by 3 bases, with 15 bases between. The CDR3 extends over 14 amino acids.

The chain uses TRBV28 and TRBJ2-3, with 12 bases aligning to TRBD2. Germline CDR1 and CDR2: MDHEN and SYDVKM. Unmatched junction bases numbered 3, after V lost 4 bases and J lost 1 base. The CDR3 extends over 16 amino acids. This CDR3 is CASSSRTSGGTDTQYF. In nucleotides, the CDR3 is TGTGCCAGCAGTTCAAGGACTAGCGGGGGCACAGATACGCAGTATTTT.

The CDR3 DNA follows: TGTGCCAGCCGCTCGGGGGACTATGGCTACACCTTC. Its translation is CASRSGDYGYTF. The chain is built from TRBV6-5 and TRBJ1-2, with D possibly TRBD1 on 5 matching bases. Trimming removed 8 bases at V and 3 bases at J, with 10 bases between. CDR1 is MNHEY, CDR2 SVGAGI, per germline. The CDR3 runs 12 residues.

The rearrangement uses TRBV2 and TRBJ2-1, with TRBD2 identical over 10 bases. Germline CDR1 reads SNHLY; CDR2 reads FYNNEI. J gave up 5 bases and V 6 bases, and 4 bases lay outside the gene matches. CDR3 length: 14 residues. CDR3 DNA: TGTGCCAGCAGATCTAGCGGGAGAAACAATGAGCAGTTCTTC. Translated: CASRSSGRNNEQFF.